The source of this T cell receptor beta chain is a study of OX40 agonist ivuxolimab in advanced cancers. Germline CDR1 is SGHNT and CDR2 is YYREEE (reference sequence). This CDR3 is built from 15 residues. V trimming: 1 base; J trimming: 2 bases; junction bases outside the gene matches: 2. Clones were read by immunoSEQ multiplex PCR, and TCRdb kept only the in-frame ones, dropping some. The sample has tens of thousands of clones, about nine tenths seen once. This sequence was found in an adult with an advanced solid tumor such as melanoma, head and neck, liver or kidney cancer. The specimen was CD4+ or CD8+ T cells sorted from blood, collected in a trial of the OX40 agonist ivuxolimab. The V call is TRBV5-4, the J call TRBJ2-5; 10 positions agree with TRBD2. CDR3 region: CASSLTSGAQETQYF. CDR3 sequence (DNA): TGTGCCAGCAGCTTGACTAGCGGGGCTCAAGAGACCCAGTACTTC.